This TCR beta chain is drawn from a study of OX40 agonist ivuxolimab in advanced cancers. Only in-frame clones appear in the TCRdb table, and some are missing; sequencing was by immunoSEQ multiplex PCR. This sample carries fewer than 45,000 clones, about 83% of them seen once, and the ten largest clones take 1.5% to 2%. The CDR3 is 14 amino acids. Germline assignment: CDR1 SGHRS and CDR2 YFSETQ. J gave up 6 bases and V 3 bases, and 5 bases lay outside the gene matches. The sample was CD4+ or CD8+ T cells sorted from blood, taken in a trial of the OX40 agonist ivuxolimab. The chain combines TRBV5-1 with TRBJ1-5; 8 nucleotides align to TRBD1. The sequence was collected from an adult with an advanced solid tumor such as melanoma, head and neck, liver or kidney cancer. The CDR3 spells CASSSGQGGQPQHF. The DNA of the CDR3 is TGCGCCAGCAGCTCTGGACAGGGTGGTCAGCCCCAGCATTTT. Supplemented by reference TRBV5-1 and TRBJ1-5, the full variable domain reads KAGVTQTPRYLIKTRGQQVTLSCSPISGHRSVSWYQQTPGQGLQFLFEYFSETQRNKGNFPGRFSGRQFSNSRSEMNVSTLELGDSALYLCASSSGQGGQPQHFGDGTRLSIL.